One sample yielded the 17 T cell receptor beta chains listed below, sequenced in a study of response to subunit inactivated influenza vaccine. TCRdb recomputed calls from the RT-PCR reads with MiXCR, one row per CDR3 protein. The sample lists about 500,000 distinct CDR3 sequences; approximately 7.7% were seen once. The sample here was PBMCs from blood, taken 23 to 25 months after vaccination. The receptors stem from a man between 50 and 69 years old who received an inactivated influenza vaccine.

This clonotype was observed many times. The genes are TRBV6-5 and TRBJ1-6; TRBD1 aligns across 8 bases. The CDR3 sequence is 22 residues long. V lost 0 bases to trimming and J lost 4 bases; unmatched junction nucleotides: 20. In germline, CDR1 is MNHEY, CDR2 SVGAGI. CDR3 DNA sequence: TGTGCCAGCAGTTACTCCCGCGGGTTTTTTGACAGGGGAAGGGATTATAATTCACCCCTCCACTTT. It is translated as CASSYSRGFFDRGRDYNSPLHF.

This clonotype was seen repeatedly, ten times or more. This rearrangement joins TRBV25-1 to TRBJ2-1; D not resolved. V lost 4 bases and J 0 bases, leaving 13 bases between the germline ends. Germline values: CDR1 MGHDK, CDR2 SYGVNS. The CDR3 is 16 amino acids. The CDR3 DNA sequence: TGTGCCAGCAGTGGACGGACCTCCCACTCCTACAATGAGCAGTTCTTC. Amino acid sequence: CASSGRTSHSYNEQFF.

This clonotype was counted a few times. The gene calls are TRBV7-8 and TRBJ1-5; D is undetermined. CDR1 and CDR2 from the germline V gene are SGHVS and FQNEAQ. Trimming pared 5 bases from V and 7 bases from J, leaving 15 bases between. The CDR3 extends over 14 amino acids. CDR3 nucleotides: TGTGCCAGCAGCCCAGCCGGGTATCGCCAGCCCCAGCATTTT. Residues: CASSPAGYRQPQHF.

The chain combines TRBV7-9 with TRBJ2-7; the D is unclear. Germline V gives CDR1 SEHNR, CDR2 FQNEAQ (reference sequence). This CDR3 has 11 residues. V lost 1 base to trimming and J lost 13 bases, with 11 bases between them. This chain's CDR3 is CASSLGSWAYF. The CDR3 DNA follows: TGTGCCAGCAGCTTAGGTTCGTGGGCTTACTTC.

V and J are TRBV6-5 and TRBJ2-3, with D perhaps TRBD1 (5 bases). V was cut by 2 bases and J by 2 bases, with 14 bases left in between. This CDR3 has 16 amino acids. CDR1 is MNHEY, CDR2 SVGAGI, per germline. The CDR3: CASSYAPGRVTDTQYF. CDR3 bases: TGTGCCAGCAGTTACGCGCCGGGCAGGGTCACAGATACGCAGTATTTT.

This clonotype was seen only a few times. V is TRBV10-3 and J is TRBJ1-1; 8 nucleotides agree with TRBD1. This CDR3 has 13 residues. The V gene's germline CDR1 is ENHRY and CDR2 SYGVKD. The V segment lost 5 bases and the J segment 7 bases; nucleotides outside the gene matches: 6. The CDR3 spells CAISSGGANEAFF. The CDR3 bases are TGTGCCATCAGTTCAGGGGGCGCGAATGAAGCTTTCTTT.

A few counts support this clonotype. The chain carries TRBV19 and TRBJ1-5; D call uncertain. V lost 6 bases and J lost 0, with 3 bases in between. Germline V gives CDR1 LNHDA, CDR2 SQIVND (reference sequence). This CDR3 has 12 residues. The CDR3 reads CASRGSNQPQHF. DNA for the CDR3: TGTGCCAGTAGGGGTAGCAATCAGCCCCAGCATTTT.

This clonotype was counted between two and nine times. CDR3 nucleotides: TGTGCCAGCAGTTACTTTACGGTAAACGAGCAGTACTTC. Amino acids: CASSYFTVNEQYF. The J gene is TRBJ2-7, the V gene TRBV6-2 or TRBV6-3; D unclear. Trimming took 1 base from V and 5 from J, leaving 9 bases between them. The V gene's germline CDR1 is MNHEY and CDR2 SVGEGT. This CDR3 has 13 residues.

This clonotype was observed many times. This chain connects TRBV5-1 to TRBJ2-1, with D possibly matching TRBD2 (5 bases). CDR1 is SGHRS and CDR2 is YFSETQ in the germline V gene. This CDR3 has 14 residues. Trimming pared 4 bases from V and 9 bases from J, leaving 17 bases between. In DNA, the CDR3 is TGCGCCAGCAGCCCGGCCAGTGGCCGGGGTGAGCAGTTCTTC. This codes for CASSPASGRGEQFF.

The rearrangement joins TRBV5-1 to TRBJ2-5; 10 nucleotides agree with TRBD1. Germline lookup yields CDR1 SGHRS and CDR2 YFSETQ. The V gene end was trimmed by 4 bases and the J gene end by 4 bases; junction bases not matched to a gene: 7. The CDR3 is 15 residues long. This CDR3 reads CASSLGTGVRETQYF. The CDR3 DNA is TGCGCCAGCAGCCTCGGGACAGGGGTTAGAGAGACCCAGTACTTC. The full variable domain, rest sourced from reference TRBV5-1 and TRBJ2-5, is KAGVTQTPRYLIKTRGQQVTLSCSPISGHRSVSWYQQTPGQGLQFLFEYFSETQRNKGNFPGRFSGRQFSNSRSEMNVSTLELGDSALYLCASSLGTGVRETQYFGPGTRLLVL.

This clonotype was recorded many times. The rearrangement links TRBV20-1 to TRBJ2-7; tentatively, D is TRBD1 (6 bases). The CDR3 contains 14 residues. V was pared by 5 bases and J by 3 bases, with 17 bases between. Germline CDR1 reads DFQATT; CDR2 reads SNEGSKA (reference sequence). CDR3 sequence reads: CSALGQRIFYEQYF. The CDR3 DNA follows: TGCAGTGCTTTGGGACAAAGGATTTTCTACGAGCAGTACTTC.

This clonotype was detected ten times or more. The chain carries TRBV29-1 and TRBJ2-7; 7 nucleotides agree with TRBD1. The CDR3 length is 11 residues. CDR1 is SQVTM and CDR2 is ANQGSEA in the germline V gene. With 7 bases clipped from V and 5 bases from J, the junction kept 5 bases outside the gene matches. CDR3 loop: CSGQGFDEQYF. CDR3 sequence (DNA): TGCAGCGGACAGGGCTTCGACGAGCAGTACTTC.

The V gene is TRBV7-2, the J gene TRBJ1-1; no reliable D call. V lost 1 base to trimming and J lost 11 bases, with 11 bases between them. Germline-derived CDR1 and CDR2 are SGHTA and FQGNSA. The CDR3 has 12 residues. The CDR3 region is CASSLDRARAFF. CDR3 DNA: TGTGCCAGCAGCTTAGATAGGGCCAGGGCTTTCTTT.

The sample holds many counts of this clonotype. The V and J genes are TRBV4-1 and TRBJ2-1; D unresolved. The germline V gene encodes CDR1 MGHRA and CDR2 YSYEKL. This CDR3 contains 19 residues. Between the trimmed V and J ends, which lost 0 bases and 0 bases, there was a span of 18 bases. The CDR3 nucleotides are TGCGCCAGCAGCCAAGAAGGGTTCCCGTCTGGCAGCTCCTACAATGAGCAGTTCTTC. The encoded protein is CASSQEGFPSGSSYNEQFF.

V and J are TRBV5-4 and TRBJ1-1; TRBD1 is a possible D gene (6 bases). The CDR3 is made up of 12 amino acids. In germline, CDR1 is SGHNT, CDR2 YYREEE (reference sequence). Between the trimmed V and J ends, which lost 4 bases and 5 bases, there was a span of 9 bases. The CDR3 region has the DNA TGTGCCAGCAGCAACGACAGGACTGAAGCTTTCTTT. Translated: CASSNDRTEAFF.

This clonotype was counted between two and nine times. The chain links TRBV5-1 to TRBJ2-7, with TRBD1 identical over 7 bases. CDR1 and CDR2 (germline): SGHRS, YFSETQ. J gave up 3 bases and V 0 bases, and 9 bases lay outside the gene matches. This CDR3 is 16 amino acids long. This CDR3 is CASSLDSGTVIYEQYF. Written as DNA, the CDR3 is TGCGCCAGCAGCTTGGATTCAGGGACAGTCATCTACGAGCAGTACTTC.

This clonotype was picked up many times. The chain recombines TRBV4-2 with TRBJ2-1; D may be TRBD2 (6 bases). CDR3 length equals 18 residues. V was clipped by 0 bases and J by 6 bases, with 21 bases between them. Germline-derived CDR1 and CDR2 are LGHNA and YNFKEQ. The CDR3 DNA follows: TGTGCCAGCAGCCAAGATAGTGTCCCCGGGAGAGGGATCAATGAGCAGTTCTTC. Protein sequence: CASSQDSVPGRGINEQFF.